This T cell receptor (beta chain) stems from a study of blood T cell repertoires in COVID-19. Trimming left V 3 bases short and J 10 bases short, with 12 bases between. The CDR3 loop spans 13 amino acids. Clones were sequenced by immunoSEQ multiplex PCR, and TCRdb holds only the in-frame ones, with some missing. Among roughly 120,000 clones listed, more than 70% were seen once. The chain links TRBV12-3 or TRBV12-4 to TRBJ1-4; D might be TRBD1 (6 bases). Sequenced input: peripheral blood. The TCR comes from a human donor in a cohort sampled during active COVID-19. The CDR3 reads CASSLRGRGKLFF. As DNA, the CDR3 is TGTGCCAGCAGTTTGAGGGGGAGAGGAAAACTGTTTTTT.